These 27 T cell receptor beta chains came from one sample sequenced in a study of shared clonotypes between healthy human individuals (dated by TCRdb to the early 2020s). CD8 naive samples were CD45RO-negative cells positively selected for CCR7, giving a CD45RA+CCR7+ population that excluded TemRA cells. Library construction relied on the immunoSEQ multiplex PCR assay. Not all clones reach the TCRdb copy of this immuneACCESS table, which keeps in-frame sequences only. Checked studies attribute under half of the gap to unresolved V genes and leave the rest unexplained. The sample includes hundreds of thousands of clones, with about 95% observed a single time. The ten largest clonotypes hold approximately 0.11% of the sample. Sequenced material: naive CD8+ T cells sorted from blood. The sample's cell subset or site label, decoded: CD45RA+CCR7+. The source is a woman under 40 in good health.

Details on this clone: One end of the junction is discordant with germline, which a read error may explain. J is TRBJ1-1 and V is TRBV6-5; TRBD1 matches 12 bases. The germline gives CDR1 MNHEY, CDR2 SVGAGI. The CDR3 contains 13 residues. CDR3 in DNA: TGTGCCAGCAGCCTGGGACAGGGGGCTGAAACTTTCTTT. It translates to CASSLGQGAETFF.

In DNA, the CDR3 is TGTGCCAGCAGTGGTGGACTAGCGGGAGGACTTAAGCAGTTCTTC. It is translated as CASSGGLAGGLKQFF. The chain uses TRBV6-5 and TRBJ2-1; TRBD2 agrees at 14 bases. Germline CDR1 is MNHEY and CDR2 is SVGAGI. The CDR3 has 15 amino acids. V shed 5 bases, J shed 11 bases, and the junction held 8 bases outside the gene matches.

The genes are TRBV27 and TRBJ2-7, with D unresolved. The CDR3 covers 15 residues. CDR1 MNHEY and CDR2 SMNVEV come from the germline V gene (reference sequence). V gave up 7 bases and J gave up 3 bases, with 19 bases separating them. CDR3 sequence: CASISVSGSGYEQYF. For the CDR3, the DNA is TGTGCCAGCATTTCCGTCAGTGGTTCTGGCTACGAGCAGTACTTC.

This clone was recorded once. The chain's CDR3 is CASSYGQHQPQHF. CDR3 in DNA: TGCGCCAGCAGCTACGGACAGCATCAGCCCCAGCATTTT. The genes are TRBV4-1 and TRBJ1-5; tentatively, D is TRBD1 (6 bases). The length of the CDR3 is 13 residues. Germline assignment: CDR1 MGHRA and CDR2 YSYEKL. Trimming removed 5 bases from V and 5 bases from J, with 10 bases in between.

The rearrangement uses TRBV18 and TRBJ2-7; D may be TRBD2 (6 bases). The V and J ends lost 2 bases and 0 bases respectively, with 14 bases between them. In germline, CDR1 is KGHSH, CDR2 LQKENI. This CDR3 has 16 amino acids. CDR3 nucleotides: TGTGCCAGCTCACCATTAGGGACTGAACACTCCTACGAGCAGTACTTC. It encodes CASSPLGTEHSYEQYF.

The V gene is TRBV2, the J gene TRBJ1-4, with D unclear. Germline-derived CDR1 and CDR2 are SNHLY and FYNNEI. Trimming left V 1 base short and J 12 bases short, with 6 bases between. The CDR3 loop spans 11 amino acids. The chain's CDR3 is CASSEGRELFF. The CDR3 bases are TGTGCCAGCAGTGAAGGGAGGGAACTGTTTTTT.

The CDR3 nucleotides read TGCGCCAGCAGCCAAGATCTAGGTCCCTCAAGGCCCCAGCATTTT. This codes for CASSQDLGPSRPQHF. This chain links TRBV4-1 with TRBJ1-5; D is unresolved. V was shortened by 0 bases and J by 9 bases, with 15 bases between the two germline ends. Germline V lookup: CDR1 MGHRA, CDR2 YSYEKL. CDR3 length: 15 amino acids.

The chain recombines TRBV19 with TRBJ1-3, with 9 nucleotides matching TRBD1. Per the germline V gene, CDR1 is LNHDA and CDR2 is SQIVND (reference sequence). The CDR3 extends over 15 amino acids. Trimming removed 5 bases from V and 1 base from J; junction bases left unmatched: 3. The CDR3 DNA reads TGTGCCAGTAGTCCCGGGACAGGGTCTGGAAACACCATATATTTT. This codes for CASSPGTGSGNTIYF. The variable domain in full, completed from reference TRBV19 and TRBJ1-3, reads DGGITQSPKYLFRKEGQNVTLSCEQNLNHDAMYWYRQDPGQGLRLIYYSQIVNDFQKGDIAEGYSVSREKKESFPLTVTSAQKNPTAFYLCASSPGTGSGNTIYFGEGSWLTVV.

This clone was observed a single time. The CDR3 is CASSLSTGPYEQYF. The DNA of the CDR3 is TGTGCCAGCAGCTTATCCACAGGGCCCTACGAGCAGTACTTC. The chain combines TRBV11-1 with TRBJ2-7; weak D call: TRBD1 (6 bases). The length of the CDR3 is 14 residues. Trimming pared 2 bases from V and 2 bases from J, leaving 10 bases between. Germline V gene data show CDR1 as SGHAT and CDR2 as FQDESV (reference sequence).

The J gene is TRBJ2-7, the V gene TRBV18; TRBD1 agrees at 7 bases. The CDR3 is made up of 16 amino acids. Trimming at V came to 5 bases and at J to 3 bases, leaving 13 bases not matched to a gene. Germline V gives CDR1 KGHSH, CDR2 LQKENI. CDR3 in DNA: TGTGCCAGCTCAGAGGACAGGATCAATCCCGGCTACGAGCAGTACTTC. Translated: CASSEDRINPGYEQYF.

The chain has TRBV28 and TRBJ1-1; D possibly corresponds to TRBD1 (5 bases). The CDR3 sequence is 17 residues long. The germline CDR1 and CDR2 sequences are MDHEN and SYDVKM. V was clipped by 7 bases and J by 0 bases, with 21 bases between them. CDR3 coding DNA: TGTGCCAGCACACTTGCAGGGCCTGGGGATATGAACACTGAAGCTTTCTTT. This encodes CASTLAGPGDMNTEAFF.

This clone was seen only once. The chain recombines TRBV27 with TRBJ2-7, with D uncertain. V lost 2 bases and J lost 3, with 11 bases in between. The CDR3 contains 14 residues. Germline assignment: CDR1 MNHEY and CDR2 SMNVEV (reference sequence). CDR3 DNA: TGTGCCAGCAGTTTAGCCGTCCACTTCTACGAGCAGTACTTC. Translating it yields CASSLAVHFYEQYF.

This clone was observed once. J is TRBJ2-7 and V is TRBV27, with TRBD2 as a possible D gene (6 bases). The germline V gene encodes CDR1 MNHEY and CDR2 SMNVEV (reference sequence). The CDR3 is 14 residues long. The V end lost 5 bases, the J end lost 3 bases, and 14 bases lay between the germline ends. The CDR3 protein is CASSPLAGIYEQYF. In DNA, the CDR3 is TGTGCCAGCAGTCCCCTTGCGGGAATCTACGAGCAGTACTTC.

The V call is TRBV29-1, the J call TRBJ2-5; D unclear. The DNA matches TRBJ2-7 better at its end, which makes the J call doubtful. The CDR3 is made up of 12 amino acids. Looked up from germline, CDR1 is SQVTM and CDR2 is ANQGSEA. The CDR3 spells CSVAEVSYEQYF. In DNA, the CDR3 is TGCAGCGTTGCCGAGGTGTCCTACGAGCAGTACTTC.

The gene calls are TRBV7-9 and TRBJ2-3; D might be TRBD2 (5 bases). This CDR3 spans 15 amino acids. With 1 base removed from V and 2 bases from J, the gap between germline ends came to 10 bases. Germline-derived CDR1 and CDR2 are SEHNR and FQNEAQ (reference sequence). CDR3 coding DNA: TGTGCCAGCAGCTTAGACCAGCGGAACACAGATACGCAGTATTTT. Residues: CASSLDQRNTDTQYF. Using reference TRBV7-9 and TRBJ2-3 for the parts outside the CDR3, the full variable domain is DTGVSQNPRHKITKRGQNVTFRCDPISEHNRLYWYRQTLGQGPEFLTYFQNEAQLEKSRLLSDRFSAERPKGSFSTLEIQRTEQGDSAMYLCASSLDQRNTDTQYFGPGTRLTVL.

Here the CDR3 reads CASSYGTLGTEAFF. The CDR3 DNA follows: TGTGCCAGCAGTTACGGAACCTTGGGCACTGAAGCTTTCTTT. The rearrangement uses TRBV6-5 and TRBJ1-1; D gene uncertain. Trimming took 2 bases from V and 4 from J, leaving 11 bases between them. The CDR3 totals 14 residues. CDR1 and CDR2 (germline): MNHEY, SVGAGI.

This rearrangement joins TRBV13 to TRBJ2-7; D may be TRBD2 (7 bases). The V end lost 7 bases, the J end lost 5 bases, and 15 bases lay between the germline ends. The CDR3 has 13 residues. CDR1 is PRHDT and CDR2 is FYEKMQ in the germline V gene (reference sequence). The CDR3 loop reads CASNGEGGDEQYF. In DNA form, the CDR3 reads TGTGCCAGCAATGGGGAGGGGGGAGACGAGCAGTACTTC.

The CDR3 nucleotides read TGTGCCAGCAGCTTAGCTCCGGGGGGAAACCAAGAGACCCAGTACTTC. Amino acid sequence: CASSLAPGGNQETQYF. The V and J genes are TRBV7-9 and TRBJ2-5, with 7 bases fitting TRBD2. CDR3 length equals 16 residues. Trimming cost V 0 bases and J 0 bases; bases outside gene matches: 4. CDR1 is SEHNR and CDR2 is FQNEAQ in the germline V gene (reference sequence).

V gene TRBV6-5 combines with J gene TRBJ2-3; 7 bases fit TRBD1. The ends lost 6 bases at V and 4 bases at J; junction bases unmatched: 7. The V gene's germline CDR1 is MNHEY and CDR2 SVGAGI. The CDR3 contains 14 residues. The CDR3 spells CASSQRQGSDTQYF. The CDR3 region has the DNA TGTGCCAGCAGCCAAAGACAGGGCTCAGATACGCAGTATTTT.

This chain joins TRBV13 and TRBJ2-7, with D perhaps matching TRBD1 (6 bases). Trimming shortened V by 4 bases and J by 2 bases, and 15 bases separated the two germline ends. CDR1 and CDR2 from the germline V gene are PRHDT and FYEKMQ (reference sequence). CDR3 length: 15 residues. This CDR3 reads CASSSSGTTTYEQYF. The CDR3 coding sequence is TGTGCCAGCAGCTCGTCCGGGACAACTACCTACGAGCAGTACTTC.

DNA of the CDR3: TGTGCCAGCAGAGATAGATACGGGGGCACCGGGGAGCTGTTTTTT. This gives the protein CASRDRYGGTGELFF. The V call is TRBV2, the J call TRBJ2-2; perhaps TRBD2 as D (6 bases). Trimming took 6 bases from V and 4 from J, leaving 15 bases between them. This CDR3 has 15 amino acids. The V gene's germline CDR1 is SNHLY and CDR2 FYNNEI.

The gene calls are TRBV13 and TRBJ2-5, with TRBD2 matching 7 bases. Trimming cost V 3 bases and J 5 bases; bases outside gene matches: 0. The CDR3 runs to 12 residues. Germline CDR1 and CDR2: PRHDT and FYEKMQ (reference sequence). CDR3 nucleotides: TGTGCCAGCAGCTTGACTAGCGAGACCCAGTACTTC. Encoded protein: CASSLTSETQYF. The variable domain in full, with the rest retrieved from reference TRBV13 and TRBJ2-5, is AAGVIQSPRHLIKEKRETATLKCYPIPRHDTVYWYQQGPGQDPQFLISFYEKMQSDKGSIPDRFSAQQFSDYHSELNMSSLELGDSALYFCASSLTSETQYFGPGTRLLVL.

The chain carries TRBV19 and TRBJ2-3, with D unclear. The ends were cut back, 3 bases at V and 6 bases at J, with 7 bases in the middle. This CDR3 is 12 amino acids long. Per the germline V gene, CDR1 is LNHDA and CDR2 is SQIVND (reference sequence). CDR3 residues: CASSMSIDTQYF. The CDR3 region has the DNA TGTGCCAGTAGTATGTCCATTGATACGCAGTATTTT.

This chain connects TRBV7-2 to TRBJ2-2; D remains unclear. CDR1 is SGHTA and CDR2 is FQGNSA in the germline V gene. CDR3 length equals 14 residues. The V end was cut by 1 base, the J end by 2 bases, with 5 bases between. CDR3 sequence reads: CASSLDGNTGELFF. The CDR3 region has the DNA TGTGCCAGCAGCTTAGACGGTAACACCGGGGAGCTGTTTTTT.

In regard to this clone: Other nucleotide sequences from this sample produce the same CDR3. V usage is TRBV28 and J usage is TRBJ2-7; D gene ambiguous. Germline assignment: CDR1 MDHEN and CDR2 SYDVKM. With 1 base removed from V and 2 bases from J, the gap between germline ends came to 9 bases. The CDR3 loop spans 14 amino acids. The CDR3 protein is CASSLSRTAYEQYF. CDR3 DNA sequence: TGTGCCAGCAGTTTATCCCGGACCGCCTACGAGCAGTACTTC. The variable domain in full, with the rest retrieved from reference TRBV28 and TRBJ2-7, is DVKVTQSSRYLVKRTGEKVFLECVQDMDHENMFWYRQDPGLGLRLIYFSYDVKMKEKGDIPEGYSVSREKKERFSLILESASTNQTSMYLCASSLSRTAYEQYFGPGTRLTVT.

The chain joins TRBV28 to TRBJ2-1; tentative D call: TRBD1 (5 bases). The V and J ends lost 5 bases and 8 bases respectively, with 10 bases between them. The germline V gene has CDR1 MDHEN and CDR2 SYDVKM. This CDR3 is 12 amino acids long. The CDR3 here is CASSEKGHEQFF. The DNA for the CDR3 is TGTGCCAGCAGTGAAAAGGGGCATGAGCAGTTCTTC.

This chain links TRBV28 with TRBJ2-7; 9 bases are shared with TRBD2. This CDR3 spans 17 amino acids. Germline CDR1 is MDHEN and CDR2 is SYDVKM. The V and J ends lost 9 bases and 5 bases, in that order; junction bases with no gene match: 20. In nucleotides, the CDR3 is TGTGCCAGTCAGCCGCCGTGGGATAGCGGGAGCCATAACGAGCAGTACTTC. Encoded protein: CASQPPWDSGSHNEQYF.